This T cell receptor beta chain was identified during a study of cytomegalovirus exposure and HLA in healthy donors. Study results and caveats: In a later analysis, parvovirus B19, influenza, CMV and Epstein-Barr virus appeared linked to several top co-occurrence clusters.

Germline V gene data show CDR1 as SGHDT and CDR2 as YYEEEE. The CDR3 covers 16 residues. After removal of 4 bases from V and 2 bases from J, the junction contained 10 bases not matched to a gene. A multiplex PCR was run with 60 Vbeta primers and 13 Jbeta primers. This table comes from immunoSEQ multiplex PCR, and its TCRdb copy is limited to in-frame clones, with some not included. The table shows under 200,000 clones, with roughly 79% occurring only once. As regards this clone: What it binds is not known.

This sequence originates from a woman younger than 45 in good health and CMV-seropositive. This chain uses TRBV5-6 with TRBJ2-7; 9 positions agree with TRBD1. The sample was PBMCs. CDR3 in amino acids: CASSEAGTGSPYEQYF. The DNA for the CDR3 is TGTGCCAGCAGCGAGGCCGGGACAGGGAGCCCCTACGAGCAGTACTTC.